The source of this T cell receptor (beta chain) is a study of blood T cell repertoires in COVID-19 (dated by TCRdb to 2020 to 2021). Notes on the research overall: Samples from collaborators originated in the United States, Italy and Spain and spanned both the acute and convalescent phases of COVID-19. The material from the prospective study consisted of cDNA or gDNA derived from T cells, B-cell-depleted T cells, or PBMCs. The dataset comprised deeply sampled blood TCRbeta repertoires from subjects exposed to, actively infected with, or recovered from COVID-19. The repertoires were released in a freely available public database meant as a resource for research on the immune response to SARS-CoV-2. Samples came from the ongoing ImmuneRACE study (first 160 participants) plus 1,254 subjects from 6 global collaborators. Sample metadata almost always included a de-identified subject ID, COVID-19 status, age in years and sex. Where available, HLA class I and class II types were obtained from metadata supplied by the sample provider rather than from assay-based typing.

TCRbeta CDR3 regions were amplified from genomic DNA using the immunoSEQ Assay, a bias-controlled multiplex PCR. As for the authors' bioinformatics: Nucleated cell counts per sample were estimated from amplification of reference gene primers within the assay. To quantify the absolute abundance of each unique TCRbeta CDR3 rearrangement, sequence reads were collapsed and filtered. Productive Simpson clonality was computed per sample as the square root of Simpson's diversity index over productive rearrangements. TCRdb took this table from immuneACCESS and kept in-frame rearrangements with V and J called. Such tables lack part of the clones; where checked against another copy, unresolved V genes explain under half of the gap, and the rest is unexplained. V, J and clone size derive from that table, while D and trimming were established from the DNA sequence. The sample includes 150,000 to 200,000 clones, with around 87% observed a single time. The ten largest clones take up approximately 4% of the sample.

The CDR1 and CDR2 encoded by the germline V gene are SGDLS and YYNGEE. Including cysteine and phenylalanine, the CDR3 has 15 amino acids. Only CDR3 DNA is held: 45 bases, read in frame from base 1. V was cut back by 3 bases and J by 6 bases, leaving a gap of 16 bases between them. Whole blood was collected in K2EDTA tubes by collaborating institutions according to the institutions' own protocols. For TCRbeta analysis, collaborators shipped samples in one of three forms: frozen whole blood, isolated PBMCs, or DNA extracted from either of those sample types. With regard to this clone: Its recognized antigen is unknown. No clone much larger than this one lies a single base away; base qualities are absent.

Broader findings and caveats from the paper: The amount of clinical and demographic metadata varied by source and participant and was provided uncurated.

The source is a man between 18 and 29 years old with active or convalescent COVID-19. The V and J segments used are TRBV9 and TRBJ2-1; a tentative D call is TRBD1 (5 bases match). The source material was peripheral blood. The CDR3 is CASSAKSQASNEQFF. The DNA is TGTGCCAGCAGCGCCAAGTCACAGGCTTCCAATGAGCAGTTCTTC.